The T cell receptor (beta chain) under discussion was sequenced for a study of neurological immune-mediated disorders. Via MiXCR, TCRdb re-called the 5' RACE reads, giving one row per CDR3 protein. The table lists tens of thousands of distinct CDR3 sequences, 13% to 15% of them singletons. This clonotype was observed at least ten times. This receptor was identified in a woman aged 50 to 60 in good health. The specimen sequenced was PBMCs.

This CDR3 reads CASSPIRDRTEAFF. CDR3 coding DNA: TGTGCCAGCAGCCCTATCAGGGACAGAACTGAAGCTTTCTTT. The chain carries TRBV14 and TRBJ1-1, with 7 bases matching TRBD1. Germline trimming cut 4 bases from V and 5 bases from J; bases unmatched to any gene: 7. The length of the CDR3 is 14 residues. CDR1 SGHDN and CDR2 FVKESK come from the germline V gene. The full variable domain, completed using reference TRBV14 and TRBJ1-1, is EAGVTQFPSHSVIEKGQTVTLRCDPISGHDNLYWYRRVMGKEIKFLLHFVKESKQDESGMPNNRFLAERTGGTYSTLKVQPAELEDSGVYFCASSPIRDRTEAFFGQGTRLTVV.